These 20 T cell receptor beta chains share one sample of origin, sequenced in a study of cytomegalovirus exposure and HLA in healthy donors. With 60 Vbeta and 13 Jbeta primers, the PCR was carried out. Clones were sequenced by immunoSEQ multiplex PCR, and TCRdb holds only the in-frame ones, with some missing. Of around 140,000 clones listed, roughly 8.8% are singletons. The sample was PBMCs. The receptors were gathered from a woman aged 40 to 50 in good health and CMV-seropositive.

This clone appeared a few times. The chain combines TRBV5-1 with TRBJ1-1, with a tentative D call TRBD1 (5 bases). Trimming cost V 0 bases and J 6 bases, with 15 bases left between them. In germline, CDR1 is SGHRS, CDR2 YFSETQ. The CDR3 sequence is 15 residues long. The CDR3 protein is CASSLAPDTDSEAFF. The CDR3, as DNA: TGCGCCAGCAGCTTGGCCCCGGACACGGATTCTGAAGCTTTCTTT.

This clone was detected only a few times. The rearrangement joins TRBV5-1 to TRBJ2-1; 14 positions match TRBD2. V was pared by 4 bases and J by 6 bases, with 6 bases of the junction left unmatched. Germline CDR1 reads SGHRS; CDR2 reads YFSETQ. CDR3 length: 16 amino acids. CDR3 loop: CASSLLTSGGVNEQFF. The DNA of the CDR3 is TGCGCCAGCAGCCTCCTGACTAGCGGGGGGGTCAATGAGCAGTTCTTC.

The CDR3 loop reads CASSPQARSYEQYF. As DNA, the CDR3 is TGCGCCAGCAGCCCACAGGCTAGGTCCTACGAGCAGTACTTC. V and J are TRBV5-1 and TRBJ2-7; possible D gene TRBD1, 5 bases. Trimming removed 4 bases at V and 1 base at J, with 12 bases between. CDR3 length: 14 residues. Germline V lookup: CDR1 SGHRS, CDR2 YFSETQ.

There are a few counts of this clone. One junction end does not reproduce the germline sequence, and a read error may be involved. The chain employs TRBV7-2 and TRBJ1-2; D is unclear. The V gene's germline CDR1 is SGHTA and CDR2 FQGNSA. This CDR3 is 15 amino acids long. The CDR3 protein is CASSLAAGEGYGHTF. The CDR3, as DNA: TGTGCCAGCAGCTTAGCAGCGGGTGAGGGTTATGGCCACACCTTC.

The CDR3 bases are TGCGCCAGCTACGGTGGGCGGGGGGAGCCCTACGAGCAGTACTTC. Its protein is CASYGGRGEPYEQYF. The genes are TRBV5-1 and TRBJ2-7, with 8 bases aligning to TRBD2. Looked up from germline, CDR1 is SGHRS and CDR2 is YFSETQ. The CDR3 covers 15 residues. V trimming: 7 bases; J trimming: 2 bases; junction bases outside the gene matches: 11.

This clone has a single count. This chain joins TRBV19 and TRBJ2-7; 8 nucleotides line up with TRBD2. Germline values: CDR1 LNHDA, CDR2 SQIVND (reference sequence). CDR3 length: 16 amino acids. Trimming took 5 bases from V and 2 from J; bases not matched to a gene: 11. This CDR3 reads CASSARGGGSTYEQYF. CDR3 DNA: TGTGCCAGTAGTGCTCGGGGGGGAGGGTCGACCTACGAGCAGTACTTC.

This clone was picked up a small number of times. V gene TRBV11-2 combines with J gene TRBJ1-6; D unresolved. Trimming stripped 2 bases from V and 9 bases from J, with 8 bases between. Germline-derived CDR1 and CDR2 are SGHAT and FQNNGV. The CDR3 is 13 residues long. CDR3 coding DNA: TGTGCCAGCAGCTTATACGGTGGTTCACCCCTCCACTTT. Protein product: CASSLYGGSPLHF.

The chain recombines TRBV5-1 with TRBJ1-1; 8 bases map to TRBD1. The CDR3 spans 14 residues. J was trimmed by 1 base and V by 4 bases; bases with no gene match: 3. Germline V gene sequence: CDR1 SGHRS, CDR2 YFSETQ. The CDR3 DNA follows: TGCGCCAGCAGCCGACAGGGGTCGAACACTGAAGCTTTCTTT. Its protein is CASSRQGSNTEAFF.

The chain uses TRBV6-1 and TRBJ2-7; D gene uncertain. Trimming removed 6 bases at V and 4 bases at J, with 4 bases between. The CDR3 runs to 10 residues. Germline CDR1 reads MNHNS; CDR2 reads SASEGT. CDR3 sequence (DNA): TGTGCCAGCAGCACTTACGAGCAGTACTTC. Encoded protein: CASSTYEQYF.

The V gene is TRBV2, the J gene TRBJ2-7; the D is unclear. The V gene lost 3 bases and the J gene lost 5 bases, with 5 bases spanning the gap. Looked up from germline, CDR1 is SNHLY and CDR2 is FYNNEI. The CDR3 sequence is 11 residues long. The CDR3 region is CASSDRDEQYF. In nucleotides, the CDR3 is TGTGCCAGCAGTGACCGGGACGAGCAGTACTTC.

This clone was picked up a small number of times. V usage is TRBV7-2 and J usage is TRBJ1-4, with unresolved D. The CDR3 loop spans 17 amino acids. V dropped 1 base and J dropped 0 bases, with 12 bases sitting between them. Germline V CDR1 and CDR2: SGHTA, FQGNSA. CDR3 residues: CASSLGTGRATNEKLFF. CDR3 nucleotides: TGTGCCAGCAGCTTAGGGACCGGGAGGGCAACTAATGAAAAACTGTTTTTT.

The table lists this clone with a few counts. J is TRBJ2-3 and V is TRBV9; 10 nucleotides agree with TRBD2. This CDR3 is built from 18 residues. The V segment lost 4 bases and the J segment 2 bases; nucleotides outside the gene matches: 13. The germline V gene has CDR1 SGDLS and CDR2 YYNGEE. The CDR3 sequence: CASSPRSSGGFYTDTQYF. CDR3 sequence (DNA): TGTGCCAGCAGCCCCAGGTCTAGCGGGGGATTTTACACAGATACGCAGTATTTT.

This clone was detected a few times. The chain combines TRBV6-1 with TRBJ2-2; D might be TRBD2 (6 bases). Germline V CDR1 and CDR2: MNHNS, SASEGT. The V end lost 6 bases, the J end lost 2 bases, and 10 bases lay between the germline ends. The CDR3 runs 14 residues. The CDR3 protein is CASRIADNTGELFF. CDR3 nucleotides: TGTGCCAGCAGGATAGCGGATAACACCGGGGAGCTGTTTTTT.

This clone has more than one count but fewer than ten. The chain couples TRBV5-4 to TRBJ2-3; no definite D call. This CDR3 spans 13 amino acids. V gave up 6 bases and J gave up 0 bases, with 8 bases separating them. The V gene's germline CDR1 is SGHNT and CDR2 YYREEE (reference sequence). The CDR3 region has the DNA TGTGCCAGCATGCAACTGAGCACAGATACGCAGTATTTT. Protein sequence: CASMQLSTDTQYF.

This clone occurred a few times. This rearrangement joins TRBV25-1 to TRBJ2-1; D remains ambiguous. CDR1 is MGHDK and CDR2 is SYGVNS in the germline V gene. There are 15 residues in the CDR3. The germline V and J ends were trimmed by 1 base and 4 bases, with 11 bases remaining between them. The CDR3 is CASSESRKLYNEQFF. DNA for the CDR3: TGTGCCAGCAGTGAATCCAGGAAACTTTACAATGAGCAGTTCTTC.

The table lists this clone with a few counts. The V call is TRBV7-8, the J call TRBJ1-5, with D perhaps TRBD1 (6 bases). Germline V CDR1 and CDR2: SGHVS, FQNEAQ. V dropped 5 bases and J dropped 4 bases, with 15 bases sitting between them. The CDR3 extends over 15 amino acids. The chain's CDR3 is CASSPSTGQNQPQHF. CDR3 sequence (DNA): TGTGCCAGCAGCCCAAGTACAGGGCAGAATCAGCCCCAGCATTTT.

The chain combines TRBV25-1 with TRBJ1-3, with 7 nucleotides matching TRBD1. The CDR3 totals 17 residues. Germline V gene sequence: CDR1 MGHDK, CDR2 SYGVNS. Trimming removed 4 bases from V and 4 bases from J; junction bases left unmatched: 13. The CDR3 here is CASSASGTAYTGNTIYF. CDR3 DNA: TGTGCCAGCAGTGCTTCCGGGACAGCGTATACAGGAAACACCATATATTTT.

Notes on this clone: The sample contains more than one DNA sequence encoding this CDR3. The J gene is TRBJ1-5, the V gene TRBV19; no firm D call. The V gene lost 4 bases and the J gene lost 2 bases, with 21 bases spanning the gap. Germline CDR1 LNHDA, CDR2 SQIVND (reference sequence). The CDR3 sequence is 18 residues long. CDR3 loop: CASSTLLSGVSGNQPQHF. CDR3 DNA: TGTGCCAGTAGTACCCTCTTGAGCGGGGTGTCTGGCAATCAGCCCCAGCATTTT.

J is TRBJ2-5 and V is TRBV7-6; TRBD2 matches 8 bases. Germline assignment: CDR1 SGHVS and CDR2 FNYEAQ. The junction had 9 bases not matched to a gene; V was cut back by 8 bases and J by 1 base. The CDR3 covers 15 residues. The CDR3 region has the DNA TGTGCCAGCGCTCCCCCCGCGGGGGGCCAAGAGACCCAGTACTTC. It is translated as CASAPPAGGQETQYF.

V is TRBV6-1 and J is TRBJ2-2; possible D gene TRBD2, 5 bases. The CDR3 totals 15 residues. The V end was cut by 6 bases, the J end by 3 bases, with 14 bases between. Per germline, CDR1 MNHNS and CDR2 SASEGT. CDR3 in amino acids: CASSQVVRDTGELFF. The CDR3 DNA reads TGTGCCAGCAGCCAAGTAGTGAGGGACACCGGGGAGCTGTTTTTT.